This is a list of T cell receptor beta chains from one sample in a study of shared clonotypes between healthy human individuals. Sequencing used immunoSEQ multiplex PCR; TCRdb keeps in-frame clones, though not all of them. The sample comprises 2,500,000 or so clones, roughly 93% of which are singletons, and 0.36% rests with the top ten. The sample consisted of naive CD4+ T cells from PBMCs. These receptors all come from a man aged 18 to 29 in good health. Some clones in this sample may be carry-over from other donors' samples. CDR3s include the opening cysteine and the closing phenylalanine or tryptophan. The D gene is left open where the match is weak. Expanded clones get a size class; other rows say once, few or many, or leave the size out.

j_call,v_call,clone_size,d_call,cdr3_nt,cdr3_aa
TRBJ2-3,TRBV9,.,TRBD2,TGTGCCAGCAGCGAACGGACTAGCGGGAGCACAGATACGCAGTATTTT,CASSERTSGSTDTQYF
TRBJ1-3,TRBV7-2,.,.,TGTGCCAGCAGCATCGGGATCCGGGGTCAAGGAGGAAACACCATATATTTT,CASSIGIRGQGGNTIYF
TRBJ2-3,TRBV5-5,.,.,TGTGCCAGCAGTTATAGCACAGATACGCAGTATTTT,CASSYSTDTQYF
TRBJ1-2,TRBV6-5,.,.,TGTGCCAGCAGTTACTCGATGACAGGCTATGGCTACACCTTC,CASSYSMTGYGYTF
TRBJ2-7,TRBV7-2,.,.,TGTGCCAGCAGCTTAGCGCTGATGGGGCACGAGCAGTACTTC,CASSLALMGHEQYF
TRBJ2-1,TRBV5-1,.,TRBD2,TGCGCCAGCAGCTTGTCCCCCCCCCTGCTAGCGGGGAACAATGAGCAGTTCTTC,CASSLSPPLLAGNNEQFF
TRBJ2-7,TRBV7-9,.,.,TGTGCCAGCAACAAAGGGTCCTACGAGCAGTACTTC,CASNKGSYEQYF
TRBJ1-3,TRBV2,.,.,TGTGCCAGCAGTGCAGATTCTGGAAACACCATATATTTT,CASSADSGNTIYF
TRBJ1-2,TRBV9,.,.,TGTGCCAGCAGCATGGGATCTTATGGCTACACCTTC,CASSMGSYGYTF
TRBJ2-2,TRBV20-1,few,.,TGCAGTGCTAGGGACACCGGGGAGCTGTTTTTT,CSARDTGELFF
TRBJ2-1,TRBV27,.,TRBD2,TGTGCCAGCAGTCGTAGCGGGAGAGGCTCCTACAATGAGCAGTTCTTC,CASSRSGRGSYNEQFF
TRBJ1-1,TRBV7-3,.,.,TGTGCCAGCAGCTTAGGAGGGGAGCCCACTGAAGCTTTCTTT,CASSLGGEPTEAFF
TRBJ2-7,TRBV7-6,.,.,TGTGCCAGCAGCTTAGAAGCCCACCCCCACGAGCAGTACTTC,CASSLEAHPHEQYF
TRBJ2-5,TRBV5-1,.,.,TGCGCCAGCAGCATACAGGGAGCTGAGACCCAGTACTTC,CASSIQGAETQYF
TRBJ1-2,TRBV2,.,TRBD1,TGTGCCAGCAGTAGACAGGGGAATAACTATGGCTACACCTTC,CASSRQGNNYGYTF
TRBJ2-7,TRBV28,.,TRBD1,TGTGCCAGCAGTTTCCCTCTCAAGACAGGGGACCAATACGAGCAGTACTTC,CASSFPLKTGDQYEQYF
TRBJ2-7,TRBV5-1,.,.,TGCGCCAGCAGCTTGGCGGGCAGCTACGAGCAGTACTTC,CASSLAGSYEQYF
TRBJ1-5,TRBV19,.,TRBD1,TGTGCCAGTAGACATGGACAGGTGAGGAATCAGCCCCAGCATTTT,CASRHGQVRNQPQHF
TRBJ2-1,TRBV5-1,once,TRBD1,TGCGCCAGCAGCCCCAGACAGGGGGCGAACCCGTCAGACAATGAGCAGTTCTTC,CASSPRQGANPSDNEQFF
TRBJ1-5,TRBV6-1,.,TRBD1,TGTGCCAGCAGTGAAGTCAGGACAGGGTTCAATCAGCCCCAGCATTTT,CASSEVRTGFNQPQHF
TRBJ1-4,TRBV5-6,.,.,TGTGCCAGCAGCCTCCGGGGACTAACTAATGAAAAACTGTTTTTT,CASSLRGLTNEKLFF
TRBJ2-6,TRBV5-1,.,.,TGCGCCAGCAGCGTAGGGTTGGTCTCTGGGGCCAACGTCCTGACTTTC,CASSVGLVSGANVLTF
TRBJ1-1,TRBV29-1,few,.,TGCAGCGTGGCGGGACTCCCGGAAGCTTTCTTT,CSVAGLPEAFF
TRBJ2-5,TRBV29-1,.,.,TGCAGCGTTGGGGGAGGAGGGGAGACCCAGTACTTC,CSVGGGGETQYF
TRBJ1-1,TRBV18,once,.,TGTGCCAGCTCACAGGGTATCGGCTACACTGAAGCTTTCTTT,CASSQGIGYTEAFF
TRBJ1-1,TRBV19,.,.,TGTGCCAGTAGTACCCTTGGACAGTCGAACACTGAAGCTTTCTTT,CASSTLGQSNTEAFF
TRBJ2-7,TRBV18,.,TRBD2,TGTGCCAGCTCACCGGGACTAGGGGCTTACGAGCAGTACTTC,CASSPGLGAYEQYF
TRBJ1-2,TRBV19,.,.,TGTGCCAGTAGCAAGCTGGACAGCGGCTCCTATGGCTACACCTTC,CASSKLDSGSYGYTF
TRBJ2-5,TRBV5-1,.,.,TGCGCCAGCAGCCCGTTGTCCGGGCAGGGACGAGAGACCCAGTACTTC,CASSPLSGQGRETQYF
TRBJ2-1,TRBV7-3,.,TRBD2,TGTGCCAGCAGCTTCGGAGTGTCGGGAGGGTACAATGAGCAGTTCTTC,CASSFGVSGGYNEQFF
TRBJ2-1,TRBV6-5,.,.,TGTGCCAGCAGTAATCAGAAAAGGGGTAAGGTTGAGCAGTTCTTC,CASSNQKRGKVEQFF
TRBJ1-3,TRBV6-6,.,.,TGTGCCAGCAGTTACTCGGCGGCGAGCTCTGGAAACACCATATATTTT,CASSYSAASSGNTIYF
TRBJ1-2,TRBV7-2,.,TRBD1,TGTGCCAGCAGCCTTTTACAGGGGGCCTTGGGGTATGGCTACACCTTC,CASSLLQGALGYGYTF
TRBJ2-2,TRBV2,.,.,TGTGCCAGCAGTGTAAAGGGAGGTGGGGCCGGGGAGCTGTTTTTT,CASSVKGGGAGELFF
TRBJ1-6,TRBV9,.,TRBD1,TGTGCCAGCAGCGCGACCGGGACAGGATATTCACCCCTCCACTTT,CASSATGTGYSPLHF
TRBJ2-3,TRBV28,.,TRBD2,TGTGCCAGCGGGGCCGGGGGGGAGCCAGATACGCAGTATTTT,CASGAGGEPDTQYF
TRBJ1-5,TRBV6-1,.,.,TGTGCCAGCAGTCAGGCGGCTGTAAACCCCCAGCATTTT,CASSQAAVNPQHF
TRBJ2-1,TRBV28,.,.,TGTGCCAGCAGTTGGGACTCCTACAATGAGCAGTTCTTC,CASSWDSYNEQFF
TRBJ2-1,TRBV5-1,.,TRBD2,TGCGCCAGCAGCCCACGTAATTTAGGCGGGAGGGTCCCCGGTGAGCAGTTCTTC,CASSPRNLGGRVPGEQFF
TRBJ2-7,TRBV30,once,TRBD2,TGTGCCTGGGAACGGGGGGGCCCCTACGAGCAGTACTTC,CAWERGGPYEQYF
TRBJ2-1,TRBV7-6,.,.,TGTGCCAGCTCAAATGGGGCCTACAATGAGCAGTTCTTC,CASSNGAYNEQFF
TRBJ2-7,TRBV29-1,.,.,TGCAGCGCTTTAGCGGAGGGGGAGAGGGAGCAGTACTTC,CSALAEGEREQYF
TRBJ2-5,TRBV20-1,.,.,TGCAGAATCACAAAAGGGGAGACCCAGTACTTC,CRITKGETQYF
TRBJ1-2,TRBV9,.,.,TGTGCCAGCAGCGCCCAAATGGGGCAGAGCTATGGCTACACCTTC,CASSAQMGQSYGYTF
TRBJ2-1,TRBV5-4,.,.,TGTGCCAGCAGCTTGACGGTGGCGGCTTTCTACAATGAGCAGTTCTTC,CASSLTVAAFYNEQFF
TRBJ1-2,TRBV30,.,TRBD1,TGTGCCTGGAGACAGGGGAGGGTTTATGGCTACACCTTC,CAWRQGRVYGYTF
TRBJ1-1,TRBV19,.,.,TGTGCCAGTAGTATAGGTCCGACACAGAACACTGAAGCTTTCTTT,CASSIGPTQNTEAFF
TRBJ1-5,TRBV28,once,.,TGTGCCAGCACCTTATATGCAGGGTGGGGGGTCGTAGAGCCCCAGCATTTT,CASTLYAGWGVVEPQHF
TRBJ2-7,TRBV12-2,.,.,TGTGCAAGTCGCTTAATCGGGAACGAGGTGTTTGTCCTCTACGAGCAGTACTTC,CASRLIGNEVFVLYEQYF
TRBJ2-3,TRBV9,.,.,TGTGCCAGCAGCGTAGCAGCAAAGTGGTCCATCACAGATACGCAGTATTTT,CASSVAAKWSITDTQYF
TRBJ2-7,TRBV28,.,.,TGTGCCAGCAGCCCACACCACGAGCAGTACTTC,CASSPHHEQYF
TRBJ2-1,TRBV28,.,.,TGTGCCAGCAGTTTAAGGTGGAATGAGCAGTTCTTC,CASSLRWNEQFF
TRBJ1-5,TRBV28,.,.,TGTGCCAGCAGGGAGAGACATCAGCCCCAGCATTTT,CASRERHQPQHF
TRBJ2-6,TRBV7-9,.,.,TGTGCCAGCAGCTTAGCAGGGGTTAGGTCTGGGGCCAACGTCCTGACTTTC,CASSLAGVRSGANVLTF
TRBJ1-2,TRBV28,.,TRBD1,TGTGCCAGCAGGACGGGACAGGGTGTCGATGGCTACACCTTC,CASRTGQGVDGYTF